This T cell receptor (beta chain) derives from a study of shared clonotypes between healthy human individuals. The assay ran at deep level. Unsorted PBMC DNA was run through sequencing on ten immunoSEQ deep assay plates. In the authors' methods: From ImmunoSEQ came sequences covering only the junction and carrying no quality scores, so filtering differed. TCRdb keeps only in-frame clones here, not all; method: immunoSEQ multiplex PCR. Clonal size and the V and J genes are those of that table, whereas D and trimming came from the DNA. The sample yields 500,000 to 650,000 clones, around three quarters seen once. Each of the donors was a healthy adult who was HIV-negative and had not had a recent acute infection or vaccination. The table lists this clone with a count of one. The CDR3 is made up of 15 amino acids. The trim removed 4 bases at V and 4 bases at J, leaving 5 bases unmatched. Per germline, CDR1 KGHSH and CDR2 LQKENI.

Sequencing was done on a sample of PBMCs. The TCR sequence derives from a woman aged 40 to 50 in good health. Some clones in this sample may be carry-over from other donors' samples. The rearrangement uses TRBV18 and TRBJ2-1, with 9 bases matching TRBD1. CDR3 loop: CASSLSGQGYNEQFF. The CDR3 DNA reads TGTGCCAGCTCACTATCCGGACAGGGGTACAATGAGCAGTTCTTC.